This TCR beta chain was identified during a study of blood T cells in healthy people across ages. This clonotype was seen a few times. CDR3 size: 16 residues. Germline CDR1 reads MNHEY; CDR2 reads SMNVEV (reference sequence). V was pared by 3 bases and J by 0 bases, with 14 bases between. A second PCR, run for about 6 to 11 cycles, used a sample-barcoded 5' primer plus a J-beta primer mix. MiXCR was run by TCRdb on the 5' RACE reads, yielding one entry per CDR3 protein. The profile covers 800,000 to 1,300,000 distinct CDR3 sequences, with about 25% appearing a single time and about 0.69% taken by the ten largest. The same data also went into a second study, on T cells of mothers and their children. That work states: The M1S primer of the second PCR added sample barcodes and 2-4 random nucleotides.

This sequence was found in a girl aged 2-10 years in good health. The source material was blood. This chain connects TRBV27 to TRBJ2-5; perhaps TRBD1 as D (6 bases). The CDR3 bases are TGTGCCAGCAGTTTCGTTTTCAGGGGAGACCAAGAGACCCAGTACTTC. Its protein product is CASSFVFRGDQETQYF.